Below, one T cell receptor beta chain is given with its context. This clonotype appeared a few times. Its specific antigen is unknown. Per-base qualities were not stored, and no clone one base away is much larger. Sequenced on an Illumina NovaSeq 6000. TCRalpha and TCRbeta cDNA libraries were constructed by 5'RACE with constant-segment primers, with sample barcodes and unique molecular identifiers being introduced. Trizol reagent was used to extract RNA from every sample. Amplification of the libraries took two PCR steps, and the second step added a second sample barcode plus Illumina TruSeq adapters. Libraries were sequenced on an Illumina NovaSeq with 2 x 150 bp paired-end reads. On the authors' methods: With migec v1.2.7, reads were demultiplexed and then collapsed into UMI-guided consensus sequences. Using mixcr v2.1.11, the UMI consensuses were aligned to TRA and TRB V and J templates and assembled into clonotypes. A clonotype was counted as expanded or contracted only when both edgeR and NoisET called the clonotype significant, with the noise models trained on biological replicates. For edgeR calls, a false discovery rate-adjusted p below 0.01 and a log2 fold-change threshold of 1 were applied. As an exploratory analysis of dynamics, max-normalized trajectories of the 1000 most abundant clonotypes were examined by PCA with hierarchical clustering. Each responding clone was given a CD4 or CD8 phenotype based on the CD4+ and CD8+ repertoires, which had been sequenced separately. The public sequencing data were trimmed at Q25 with fastp and processed into clonotypes with MiXCR by TCRdb, which kept only in-frame beta chains. Entries are consolidated by CDR3 protein sequence, retaining the most common genes and DNA. These V and J calls originate from TCRdb's pipeline instead of the authors' own analysis. Within this sample are about 290,000 distinct CDR3 sequences, with approximately 19% of them counted one time only. In total, the top ten clones hold more than 20% of the sample.

Between the V and J ends, shortened by 0 bases and 5 bases respectively, the junction contains 10 bases. From the cysteine through the phenylalanine, the CDR3 covers 14 amino acids. Just the 42-base CDR3 DNA is kept, in frame starting at base 1. Looking up the germline V gene (reference sequence) yields CDR1 DFQATT and CDR2 SNEGSKA. This sample is drawn from a study of T-cell memory formation after mild COVID-19 (TCRdb year 2021). With respect to the entire study: Most TCR sequence clusters were specific to one of the two donors. In two donors, T-cell clones that expanded and contracted after mild COVID-19 were followed by sequencing TCRalpha and TCRbeta repertoires longitudinally. The cohort was made up of two young adult volunteers, one female and one male, who were previously healthy. On the study overall, not on this receptor specifically: Contracting CD4+ clones were found mainly in CM and EM memory subsets, while CD8+ clones were enriched in EMRA. The detection of some responding clones in pre-infection memory suggests that pre-existing cross-reactive memory T cells joined the SARS-CoV-2 response. The second-wave clones that peaked on day 37 were not confirmed to be SARS-CoV-2 specific. Clones contracting from day 15 to 85 had balanced CD4/CD8 phenotypes, while a second wave expanding from day 15 to 37 was biased towards CD4+. The study included only a couple of mild cases, and larger cohorts that include severe cases with pre-infection samples were judged to be necessary.

Ficoll-Paque density gradient centrifugation was used to isolate PBMCs. Here the chain combines TRBV20-1 and TRBJ2-2; the D gene is possibly TRBD1 or TRBD2, each agreeing over 5 bases. The source material was PBMCs or a T cell subset sorted from them (not recorded which). This receptor was identified in a man between 18 and 29 years old who had mild COVID-19 (a few samples of this study predate the infection). The sample titles of this study are shuffled in the database, so cell type and time point are left out; the donor was told from shared clones. The CDR3 corresponds to CSARDGGGTGELFF. Here is the DNA: TGCAGTGCTAGAGATGGGGGTGGGACCGGGGAGCTGTTTTTT.